Sequencing of this TCR beta chain was carried out in a study of blood T cell repertoires in COVID-19. Study-wide context: Samples came from the United States, Italy and Spain, spanning acute and convalescent COVID-19.

Germline V gene data show CDR1 as MGHRA and CDR2 as YSYEKL. There are 16 residues in the CDR3. V trimming: 5 bases; J trimming: 0 bases; junction bases outside the gene matches: 8. Source study methods: Amplification of reference gene primers was used by the study to estimate nucleated cell counts. The method was immunoSEQ multiplex PCR; TCRdb's version includes in-frame clones alone and lacks a portion of them. That table supplies the V and J calls and clone size; D and trimming were determined from the DNA. The data show approximately 400,000 clones, more than 75% seen once. The chain is built from TRBV4-1 and TRBJ2-7, with TRBD2 matching over 9 bases. The sequencing input was PBMCs or T cells enriched from blood (not recorded which). The clonotype was recovered from a man between 25 and 39 years old who had recovered from COVID-19. The CDR3 DNA is TGCGCCAGCAGCATCGGACTAGCGAGGAGCTCCTACGAGCAGTACTTC. Amino acids: CASSIGLARSSYEQYF.